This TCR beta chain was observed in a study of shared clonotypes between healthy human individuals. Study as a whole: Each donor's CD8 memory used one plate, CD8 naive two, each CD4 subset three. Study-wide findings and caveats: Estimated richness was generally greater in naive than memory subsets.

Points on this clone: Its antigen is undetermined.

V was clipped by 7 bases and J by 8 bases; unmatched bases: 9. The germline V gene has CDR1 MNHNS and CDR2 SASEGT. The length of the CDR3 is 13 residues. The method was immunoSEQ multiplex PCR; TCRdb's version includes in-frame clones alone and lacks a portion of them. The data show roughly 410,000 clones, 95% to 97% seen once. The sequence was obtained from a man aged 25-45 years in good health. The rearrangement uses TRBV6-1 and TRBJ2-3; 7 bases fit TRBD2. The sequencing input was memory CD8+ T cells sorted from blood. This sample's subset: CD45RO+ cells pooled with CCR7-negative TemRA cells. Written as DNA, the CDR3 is TGTGCCAGCATAGTAGGAACGGGAGGTACGCAGTATTTT. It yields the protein CASIVGTGGTQYF.